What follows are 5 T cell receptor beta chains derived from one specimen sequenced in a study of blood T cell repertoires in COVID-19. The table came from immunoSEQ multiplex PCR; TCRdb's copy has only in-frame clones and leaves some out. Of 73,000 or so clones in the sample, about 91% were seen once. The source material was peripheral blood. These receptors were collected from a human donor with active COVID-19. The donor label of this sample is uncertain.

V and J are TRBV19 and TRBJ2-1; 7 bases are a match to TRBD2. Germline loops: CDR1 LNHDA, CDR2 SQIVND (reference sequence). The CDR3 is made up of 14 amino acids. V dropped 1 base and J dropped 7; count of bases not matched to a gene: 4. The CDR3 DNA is TGTGCCAGTAGTATAGGGGACGGGGGGAATGAGCAGTTCTTC. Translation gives CASSIGDGGNEQFF.

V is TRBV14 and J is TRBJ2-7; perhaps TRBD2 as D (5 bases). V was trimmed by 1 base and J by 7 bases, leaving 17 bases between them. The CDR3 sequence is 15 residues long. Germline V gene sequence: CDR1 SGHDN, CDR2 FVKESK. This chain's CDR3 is CASSQVAGPGGEQYF. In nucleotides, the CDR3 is TGTGCCAGCAGCCAAGTAGCAGGCCCCGGCGGGGAGCAGTACTTC.

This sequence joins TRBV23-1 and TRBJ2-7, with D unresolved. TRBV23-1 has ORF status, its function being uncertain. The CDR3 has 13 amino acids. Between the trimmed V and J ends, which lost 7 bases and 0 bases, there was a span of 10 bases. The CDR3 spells CASICFSSYEQYF. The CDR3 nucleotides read TGCGCCAGCATATGCTTCAGCTCCTACGAGCAGTACTTC.

CDR3 DNA sequence: TGTGCCAGCAGCAGGGTGGGGTGGGGTAAAAGGGAACTGTTTTTT. Protein: CASSRVGWGKRELFF. The chain employs TRBV6-5 and TRBJ1-4; tentatively, D is TRBD1 (5 bases). The CDR3 loop spans 15 amino acids. Trimming cost V 6 bases and J 12 bases, with 23 bases left between them. CDR1 is MNHEY, CDR2 SVGAGI, per germline.

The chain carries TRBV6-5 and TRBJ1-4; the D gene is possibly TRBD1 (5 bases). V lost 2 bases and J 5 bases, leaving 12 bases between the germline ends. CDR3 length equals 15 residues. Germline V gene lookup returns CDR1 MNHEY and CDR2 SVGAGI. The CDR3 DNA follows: TGTGCCAGCAGTTACGGCGGACAAAAGAATGAAAAACTGTTTTTT. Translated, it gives CASSYGGQKNEKLFF.